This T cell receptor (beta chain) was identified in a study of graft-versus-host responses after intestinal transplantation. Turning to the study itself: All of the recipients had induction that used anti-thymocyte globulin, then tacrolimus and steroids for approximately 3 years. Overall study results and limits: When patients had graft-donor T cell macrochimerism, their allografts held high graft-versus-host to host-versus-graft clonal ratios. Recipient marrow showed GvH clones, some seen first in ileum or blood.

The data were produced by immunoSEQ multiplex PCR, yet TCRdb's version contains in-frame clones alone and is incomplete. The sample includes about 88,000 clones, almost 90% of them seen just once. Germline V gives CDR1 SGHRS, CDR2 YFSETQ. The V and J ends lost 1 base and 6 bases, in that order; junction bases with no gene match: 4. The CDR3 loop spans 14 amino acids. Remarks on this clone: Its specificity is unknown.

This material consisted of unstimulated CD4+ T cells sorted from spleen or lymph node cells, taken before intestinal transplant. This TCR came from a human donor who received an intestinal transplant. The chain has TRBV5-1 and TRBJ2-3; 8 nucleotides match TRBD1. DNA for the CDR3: TGCGCCAGCAGCTTGCGCGCAGGGGGCGATACGCAGTATTTT. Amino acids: CASSLRAGGDTQYF.